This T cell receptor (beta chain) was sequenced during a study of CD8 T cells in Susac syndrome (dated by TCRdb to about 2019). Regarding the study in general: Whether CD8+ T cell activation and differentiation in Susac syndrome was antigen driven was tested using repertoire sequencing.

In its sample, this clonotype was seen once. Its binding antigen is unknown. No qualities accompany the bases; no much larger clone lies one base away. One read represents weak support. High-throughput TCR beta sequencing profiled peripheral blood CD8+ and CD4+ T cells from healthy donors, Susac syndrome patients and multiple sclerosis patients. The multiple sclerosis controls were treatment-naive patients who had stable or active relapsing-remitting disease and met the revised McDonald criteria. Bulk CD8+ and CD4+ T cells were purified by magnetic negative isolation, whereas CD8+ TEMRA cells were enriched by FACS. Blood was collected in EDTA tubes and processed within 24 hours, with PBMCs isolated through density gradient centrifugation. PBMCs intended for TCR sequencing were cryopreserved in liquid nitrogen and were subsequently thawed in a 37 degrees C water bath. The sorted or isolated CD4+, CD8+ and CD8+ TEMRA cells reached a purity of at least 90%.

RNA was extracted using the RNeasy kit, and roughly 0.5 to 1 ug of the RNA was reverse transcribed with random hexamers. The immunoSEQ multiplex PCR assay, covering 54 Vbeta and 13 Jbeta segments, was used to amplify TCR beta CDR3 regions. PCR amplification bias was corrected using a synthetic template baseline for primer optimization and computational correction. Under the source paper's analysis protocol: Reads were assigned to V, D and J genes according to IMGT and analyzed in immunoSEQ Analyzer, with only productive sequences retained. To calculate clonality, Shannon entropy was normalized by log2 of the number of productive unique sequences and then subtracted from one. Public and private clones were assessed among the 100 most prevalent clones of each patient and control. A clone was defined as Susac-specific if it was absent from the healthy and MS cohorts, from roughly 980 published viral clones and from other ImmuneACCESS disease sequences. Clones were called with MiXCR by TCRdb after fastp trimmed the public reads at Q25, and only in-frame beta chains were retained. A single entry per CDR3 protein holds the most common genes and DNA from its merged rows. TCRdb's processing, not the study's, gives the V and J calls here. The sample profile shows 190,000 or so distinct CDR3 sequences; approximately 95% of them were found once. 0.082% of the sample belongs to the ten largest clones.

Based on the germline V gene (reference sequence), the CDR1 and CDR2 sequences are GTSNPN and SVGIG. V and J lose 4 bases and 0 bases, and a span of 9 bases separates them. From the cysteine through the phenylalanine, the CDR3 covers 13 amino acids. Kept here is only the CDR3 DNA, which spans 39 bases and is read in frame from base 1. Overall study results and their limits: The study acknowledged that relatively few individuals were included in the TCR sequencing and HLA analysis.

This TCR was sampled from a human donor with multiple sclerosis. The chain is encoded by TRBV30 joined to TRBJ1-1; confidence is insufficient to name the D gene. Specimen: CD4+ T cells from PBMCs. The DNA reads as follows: TGTGCCTGGATGCTCCAGGTGAACACTGAAGCTTTCTTT. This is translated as CAWMLQVNTEAFF. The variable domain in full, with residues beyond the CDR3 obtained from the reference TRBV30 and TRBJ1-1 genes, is SQTIHQWPATLVQPVGSPLSLECTVEGTSNPNLYWYRQAAGRGLQLLFYSVGIGQISSEVPQNLSASRPQDRQFILSSKKLLLSDSGFYLCAWMLQVNTEAFFGQGTRLTVV.